This paragraph reports one T cell receptor beta chain. The data derive from a study of shared clonotypes between healthy human individuals. The CDR3 spans 15 residues. Germline lookup yields CDR1 MNHEY and CDR2 SMNVEV (reference sequence). V lost 2 bases and J lost 4, with 11 bases in between. Sequencing used immunoSEQ multiplex PCR; TCRdb keeps in-frame clones, though not all of them. The sample includes under 1,100,000 clones, 75% seen only once; the top ten take nearly 1.5%. The receptor's source is a man between 18 and 35 years old in good health. The sequencing input was memory CD4+ T cells sorted from blood. Subset: CD45RA-negative fraction. The V call is TRBV27, the J call TRBJ2-2; weak D call: TRBD1 (5 bases). This chain's CDR3 is CASSLQPRVTGELFF. The CDR3 DNA reads as TGTGCCAGCAGTTTACAGCCCAGGGTCACCGGGGAGCTGTTTTTT.